What follows are 23 T cell receptor beta chains derived from one specimen sequenced in a study of T cells in narcolepsy (dated by TCRdb to the late 2010s). The library came from the immunoSEQ multiplex PCR assay. Entries here come from immuneACCESS through TCRdb and include only in-frame sequences with V and J called. Some clones fail to appear in such tables; in the studies checked, an unresolved V gene covers under half of the shortfall, and the cause of the remainder is unknown. The sample data list more than 20,000 clones, and 81% of these were observed just once. In total, the top ten clones hold roughly 0.98% of the sample. Sequenced sample: memory (CD45RA-) CD4+ T cells from blood. The cell subset or site tag for this specimen amounts to: memory T cells sorted ex vivo from peripheral blood. The receptor set was obtained from a human donor in good health.

The chain recombines TRBV15 with TRBJ2-1; D remains unclear. Trimming cost V 1 base and J 11 bases, with 6 bases left between them. Germline CDR1 is LNHNV and CDR2 is YYDKDF (reference sequence). CDR3 length: 11 residues. The CDR3, as DNA: TGTGCCACCAGCAGAGTGGGAAAGCAGTTCTTC. Its protein product is CATSRVGKQFF.

The chain links TRBV28 to TRBJ2-7; D uncertain. The CDR3 length is 13 residues. The V gene lost 1 base and the J gene lost 3 bases, with 7 bases spanning the gap. Germline CDR1 MDHEN, CDR2 SYDVKM. The CDR3 DNA reads TGTGCCAGCAGTTTATCGGTGAGCTACGAGCAGTACTTC. This translates into CASSLSVSYEQYF.

The genes are TRBV7-8 and TRBJ1-4; D is unresolved. Trimming took off 5 bases at V and 5 bases at J, with 15 bases between the two ends. From germline, CDR1 is SGHVS and CDR2 FQNEAQ. The length of the CDR3 is 15 residues. CDR3 region: CASSASGQNNEKLFF. The CDR3 bases are TGTGCCAGCAGCGCCAGTGGGCAAAACAATGAAAAACTGTTTTTT. Combining the CDR3 with reference TRBV7-8 and TRBJ1-4 gives the whole variable domain GAGVSQSPRYKVAKRGQDVALRCDPISGHVSLFWYQQALGQGPEFLTYFQNEAQLDKSGLPSDRFFAERPEGSVSTLKIQRTQQEDSAVYLCASSASGQNNEKLFFGSGTQLSVL.

The genes are TRBV5-1 and TRBJ1-5, with TRBD1 identical over 8 bases. The CDR3 covers 15 residues. Germline lookup yields CDR1 SGHRS and CDR2 YFSETQ. Germline trimming cut 3 bases from V and 1 base from J; bases unmatched to any gene: 3. CDR3 amino acids: CASSSTGESNQPQHF. The CDR3 coding sequence is TGCGCCAGCAGCTCGACAGGGGAAAGCAATCAGCCCCAGCATTTT.

The chain has TRBV6-5 and TRBJ1-1; D call uncertain. CDR3 length: 14 residues. V shed 2 bases and J shed 4 bases, with 11 bases lying between them. Germline CDR1 is MNHEY and CDR2 is SVGAGI. CDR3 DNA: TGTGCCAGCAGTTACGGGTTATCTGCCACTGAAGCTTTCTTT. This codes for CASSYGLSATEAFF.

The genes are TRBV10-3 and TRBJ2-1; D ambiguous. Trimming cost V 0 bases and J 8 bases, with 8 bases left between them. Germline lookup yields CDR1 ENHRY and CDR2 SYGVKD. The CDR3 runs to 13 residues. The DNA of the CDR3 is TGTGCCATCAGTGAGTCGGGGAAGGATGAGCAGTTCTTC. Translation gives CAISESGKDEQFF.

The count of this clone is one. The chain combines TRBV21-1 with TRBJ1-5; TRBD1, the D gene given by the table, was not confirmed from the DNA. TRBV21-1 is termed a pseudogene. The CDR3 covers 21 residues. The CDR3, as DNA: TGTGCCAGCAGCAAAGTTCCAGGCCTATGCGACAGGGGGCGGAATACTCAGCCCCAGCATTTT. Its translation is CASSKVPGLCDRGRNTQPQHF.

The J gene is TRBJ1-1, the V gene TRBV27; 7 bases are shared with TRBD1. Losses at the gene ends were 2 bases for V and 4 bases for J; bases not matched to a gene: 4. CDR1 is MNHEY and CDR2 is SMNVEV in the germline V gene (reference sequence). The CDR3 is made up of 14 amino acids. CDR3 bases: TGTGCCAGCAGTTTAAGGGGGCAGGGCACTGAAGCTTTCTTT. This codes for CASSLRGQGTEAFF.

The chain combines TRBV7-9 with TRBJ2-1, with D hard to call. This CDR3 contains 14 residues. V was pared by 0 bases and J by 3 bases, with 6 bases between. Germline CDR1 reads SEHNR; CDR2 reads FQNEAQ (reference sequence). The CDR3 nucleotides read TGTGCCAGCAGCTTAGCTAGCAGCTACAATGAGCAGTTCTTC. This gives the protein CASSLASSYNEQFF. Full variable domain (rest looked up from reference TRBV7-9 and TRBJ2-1): DTGVSQNPRHKITKRGQNVTFRCDPISEHNRLYWYRQTLGQGPEFLTYFQNEAQLEKSRLLSDRFSAERPKGSFSTLEIQRTEQGDSAMYLCASSLASSYNEQFFGPGTRLTVL.

In its sample, this clone was seen once. This chain connects TRBV30 to TRBJ2-3; 10 bases align to TRBD1. The V segment lost 4 bases and the J segment 4 bases; nucleotides outside the gene matches: 8. Germline V gives CDR1 GTSNPN, CDR2 SVGIG (reference sequence). CDR3 size: 15 residues. In DNA, the CDR3 is TGTGCCTGGATGAGTCCGACAGGGGGCTCAGATACGCAGTATTTT. Its translation: CAWMSPTGGSDTQYF.

This clone was detected only a few times. The chain joins TRBV19 to TRBJ1-4, with 7 nucleotides matching TRBD1. Germline-derived CDR1 and CDR2 are LNHDA and SQIVND (reference sequence). The CDR3 consists of 12 residues. The J segment lost 11 bases and the V segment lost 6 bases, leaving 6 bases of the junction unmatched. In DNA, the CDR3 is TGTGCCAGTAGCGGGACAGAGTATAAACTGTTTTTT. Amino acid sequence: CASSGTEYKLFF.

This chain uses TRBV7-3 with TRBJ2-3; 8 nucleotides align to TRBD1. Trimming removed 5 bases from V and 3 bases from J; junction bases left unmatched: 4. The CDR3 runs 14 residues. Germline CDR1 and CDR2: SGHTA and FQGTGA. CDR3 loop: CASSTGQGTDTQYF. In DNA, the CDR3 is TGTGCCAGCAGCACCGGACAGGGTACAGATACGCAGTATTTT.

About this clone: Germline and junction disagree at one end, which may indicate a read error. The chain employs TRBV2 and TRBJ2-3; TRBD1 matches at 9 bases. Germline V gene sequence: CDR1 SNHLY, CDR2 FYNNEI. The CDR3 is made up of 15 amino acids. CDR3 nucleotide sequence: TGTGCCAGCAGCGAAGACAGGGGGACCTCAGATACGCAGTATTTT. Translation gives CASSEDRGTSDTQYF. Full variable domain (rest looked up from reference TRBV2 and TRBJ2-3): EPEVTQTPSHQVTQMGQEVILRCVPISNHLYFYWYRQILGQKVEFLVSFYNNEISEKSEIFDDQFSVERPDGSNFTLKIRSTKLEDSAMYFCASSEDRGTSDTQYFGPGTRLTVL.

This chain joins TRBV9 and TRBJ2-1, with 10 positions matching TRBD1. Germline-derived CDR1 and CDR2 are SGDLS and YYNGEE. CDR3 length: 17 amino acids. The V and J ends lost 4 bases and 3 bases, in that order; junction bases with no gene match: 10. The CDR3 DNA reads as TGTGCCAGCAGCTGGAGTCCGGGACAGGGGCACTACAATGAGCAGTTCTTC. It yields the protein CASSWSPGQGHYNEQFF.

CDR3 DNA: TGTGCCAGCAGACAGGACGGATCCTACGAGCAGTACTTC. Its translation is CASRQDGSYEQYF. This sequence joins TRBV7-9 and TRBJ2-7; tentative D call: TRBD1 (5 bases). The CDR3 consists of 13 residues. Germline V gene sequence: CDR1 SEHNR, CDR2 FQNEAQ (reference sequence). The V end lost 6 bases, the J end lost 1 base, and 10 bases lay between the germline ends.

The J gene is TRBJ2-2, the V gene TRBV5-1, with TRBD1 matching over 9 bases. CDR1 is SGHRS and CDR2 is YFSETQ in the germline V gene. This CDR3 comprises 16 residues. The junction had 13 bases not matched to a gene; V was cut back by 7 bases and J by 6 bases. CDR3: CASSPSGTGIPGELFF. The CDR3, as DNA: TGCGCCAGCTCCCCCTCCGGGACAGGGATTCCCGGGGAGCTGTTTTTT.

The V gene is TRBV6-5, the J gene TRBJ2-3; no firm D call. Trimming pared 0 bases from V and 4 bases from J, leaving 5 bases between. The CDR3 has 13 residues. CDR1 and CDR2 from the germline V gene are MNHEY and SVGAGI. CDR3 in amino acids: CASSYSSADTQYF. CDR3 coding DNA: TGTGCCAGCAGTTACTCGTCAGCAGATACGCAGTATTTT.

This rearrangement joins TRBV6-1 to TRBJ1-4; weak D call: TRBD1 (6 bases). CDR3 length: 14 residues. Germline CDR1 MNHNS, CDR2 SASEGT. V lost 1 base to trimming and J lost 7 bases, with 10 bases between them. The CDR3 DNA reads as TGTGCCAGCAGTGAAGGGACAGCCAGTGAAAAACTGTTTTTT. It is translated as CASSEGTASEKLFF.

CDR3 nucleotide sequence: TGTGCCAGCAGCGGGAGCGGGGGGCAACAGCCCCAGCATTTT. Protein product: CASSGSGGQQPQHF. The rearrangement links TRBV9 to TRBJ1-5, with D perhaps matching TRBD1 (6 bases). This CDR3 is built from 14 residues. CDR1 is SGDLS, CDR2 YYNGEE, per germline. V was pared by 3 bases and J by 7 bases, with 14 bases between. Using reference TRBV9 and TRBJ1-5 for the parts outside the CDR3, the full variable domain is DSGVTQTPKHLITATGQRVTLRCSPRSGDLSVYWYQQSLDQGLQFLIQYYNGEERAKGNILERFSAQQFPDLHSELNLSSLELGDSALYFCASSGSGGQQPQHFGDGTRLSIL.

The rearrangement uses TRBV25-1 and TRBJ2-5; 9 nucleotides match TRBD2. This CDR3 comprises 14 residues. V was clipped by 6 bases and J by 1 base; unmatched bases: 3. Germline CDR1 and CDR2: MGHDK and SYGVNS. The CDR3, as DNA: TGTGCCAGCAGAAGGCGGGAGGGCCAAGAGACCCAGTACTTC. Translating gives CASRRREGQETQYF.

CDR3 in DNA: TGTGCCAGCAGTTTACGGACAATTCGGGCGGATCAGCCCCAGCATTTT. Translated: CASSLRTIRADQPQHF. V gene TRBV28 combines with J gene TRBJ1-5, with D possibly matching TRBD1 (5 bases). Germline CDR1 reads MDHEN; CDR2 reads SYDVKM. Trimming pared 2 bases from V and 5 bases from J, leaving 16 bases between. The CDR3 has 16 amino acids.

The chain uses TRBV6-5 and TRBJ2-7; D remains unclear. Germline V gene sequence: CDR1 MNHEY, CDR2 SVGAGI. V lost 6 bases and J 7 bases, leaving 10 bases between the germline ends. This CDR3 is 11 amino acids long. The CDR3 reads CASSPWGEQYF. The CDR3 coding sequence is TGTGCCAGCAGCCCCTGGGGTGAGCAGTACTTC.

Only a few counts were recorded for this clone. The genes are TRBV7-2 and TRBJ1-2, with TRBD1 matching 8 bases. V shed 5 bases, J shed 8 bases, and the junction held 7 bases outside the gene matches. Germline CDR1 is SGHTA and CDR2 is FQGNSA. The CDR3 loop spans 13 amino acids. CDR3 DNA sequence: TGTGCCAGCAGCCTCAGGGGGCCGGGAGGCTACACCTTC. Its translation: CASSLRGPGGYTF.